Shown below are 19 T cell receptor beta chains from a single sample sequenced in a study of T cells in Graves' hyperthyroidism and ophthalmopathy. Amplified TCR beta CDR3 regions came from RNA transcripts. A first-round RT-PCR of the TCR CDR3 used the HTBI primer set. TCRdb called the multiplex PCR reads again in MiXCR, with one record for every CDR3 protein. The sample yields 500,000 to 650,000 distinct CDR3 sequences, 13% to 15% seen once. Specimen: blood. These receptors were obtained from a woman in her thirties or forties with Graves' hyperthyroidism.

This clonotype has only a few counts. CDR3 residues: CAISETSQGGGELFF. The CDR3 region has the DNA TGTGCCATCAGTGAGACGTCACAGGGCGGCGGGGAGCTGTTTTTT. V and J are TRBV10-3 and TRBJ2-2; D might be TRBD1 (6 bases). This CDR3 is 15 amino acids long. V was clipped by 2 bases and J by 7 bases, with 14 bases between them. Germline loops: CDR1 ENHRY, CDR2 SYGVKD.

On this clonotype: It may be a read error: a sequence one base away is much more abundant. The chain is built from TRBV3-1 and TRBJ2-5, with D hard to call. This CDR3 contains 14 residues. CDR1 and CDR2 from the germline V gene are LGHDT and YNNKEL (reference sequence). CDR3 sequence reads: CASSQVAVQETRYF. The CDR3 DNA reads TGTGCCAGCAGCCAAGTGGCAGTTCAAGAGACCCGGTACTTC.

This clonotype was counted ten times or more. J is TRBJ2-7 and V is TRBV18; D perhaps matches TRBD1 (6 bases). This CDR3 has 12 amino acids. CDR1 is KGHSH, CDR2 LQKENI, per germline. Trimming removed 3 bases at V and 5 bases at J, with 8 bases between. The CDR3, as DNA: TGTGCCAGCTCACCCACAGGGAACGAGCAGTACTTC. Translated, it gives CASSPTGNEQYF.

In this sample, this clonotype turned up a few times. CDR3 in DNA: TGCAGCGTTGAAACAGGGAACACAGATACGCAGTATTTT. It is translated as CSVETGNTDTQYF. The genes are TRBV29-1 and TRBJ2-3, with D possibly being TRBD1 (6 bases). In germline, CDR1 is SQVTM, CDR2 ANQGSEA. The V end was cut by 2 bases, the J end by 2 bases, with 8 bases between. The CDR3 is 13 amino acids.

Concerning this clonotype itself: This sequence may be a read error, since a much larger clone differs from it by one base. The CDR3 end shows no conserved phenylalanine or tryptophan, and so a read error is likely. The rearrangement links TRBV12-3 or TRBV12-4 to TRBJ1-1; 8 bases match TRBD1. V shed 8 bases and J 4 bases; nucleotides not matched to a gene: 12. The CDR3 extends over 15 amino acids. Here the CDR3 DNA reads TGTGCCAGCTCAGGGGGCAGGGGGCTGTCCACTGAAGCTTTCTCT. Its translation is CASSGGRGLSTEAFS.

The chain has TRBV6-1 and TRBJ1-3; D possibly corresponds to TRBD1 (5 bases). V gave up 6 bases and J gave up 0 bases, with 18 bases separating them. CDR1 and CDR2 from the germline V gene are MNHNS and SASEGT. This CDR3 has 17 amino acids. The DNA for the CDR3 is TGTGCCAGCAGGGACCCGGGACTTCAGAGCTCTGGAAACACCATATATTTT. This sequence encodes CASRDPGLQSSGNTIYF.

The table lists this clonotype with many counts. The V and J genes are TRBV6-6 and TRBJ2-7, with D possibly being TRBD1 (5 bases). The V end was cut by 2 bases, the J end by 5 bases, with 10 bases between. The CDR3 is made up of 13 amino acids. From germline, CDR1 is MNHNY and CDR2 SVGAGI (reference sequence). The CDR3 region is CASSYSRADEQYF. CDR3 nucleotides: TGTGCCAGCAGTTACAGCAGGGCCGACGAGCAGTACTTC.

There are many counts of this clonotype. This sequence joins TRBV29-1 and TRBJ2-1; D unresolved. The CDR3 contains 15 residues. Per the germline V gene, CDR1 is SQVTM and CDR2 is ANQGSEA. The V gene lost 6 bases and the J gene lost 1 base, with 16 bases spanning the gap. In nucleotides, the CDR3 is TGCAGCGTCCGAAAGGACCTCGATTCCTACAATGAGCAGTTCTTC. Translating gives CSVRKDLDSYNEQFF.

This clonotype was recorded at least ten times. This chain links TRBV10-3 with TRBJ1-1; 7 bases map to TRBD1. V was pared by 3 bases and J by 3 bases, with 10 bases of the junction left unmatched. The CDR3 runs 16 residues. CDR1 is ENHRY and CDR2 is SYGVKD in the germline V gene. The CDR3 protein is CAISEGTTGTDTEAFF. The CDR3 DNA is TGTGCCATCAGTGAAGGTACGACAGGGACGGACACTGAAGCTTTCTTT.

The V gene is TRBV5-1, the J gene TRBJ2-1; D is unclear. Per germline, CDR1 SGHRS and CDR2 YFSETQ. Trimming pared 4 bases from V and 10 bases from J, leaving 12 bases between. The CDR3 has 12 amino acids. The CDR3 spells CASSPRLEEQFF. CDR3 DNA sequence: TGCGCCAGCAGCCCACGTTTAGAAGAGCAGTTCTTC.

There are many counts of this clonotype. V is TRBV12-3 or TRBV12-4 and J is TRBJ2-7; 8 nucleotides align to TRBD2. J lost 3 bases, V lost 6 bases, and 4 bases had no gene match. This CDR3 is 13 amino acids long. As DNA, the CDR3 is TGTGCCAGCAGCACCGGGACTAGCTACGAGCAGTACTTC. This codes for CASSTGTSYEQYF.

Many counts were recorded for this clonotype. The chain has TRBV5-1 and TRBJ2-5; TRBD1 aligns across 8 bases. From germline, CDR1 is SGHRS and CDR2 YFSETQ. This CDR3 is 12 amino acids long. V lost 4 bases and J lost 5; bases outside the gene matches: 1. This CDR3 is CASSGTGETQYF. CDR3 DNA: TGCGCCAGCAGCGGGACAGGCGAGACCCAGTACTTC.

This clonotype showed up many times. The chain recombines TRBV12-3 or TRBV12-4 with TRBJ1-5; D perhaps matches TRBD1 (6 bases). V was shortened by 5 bases and J by 1 base, with 12 bases between the two germline ends. This CDR3 has 15 amino acids. The CDR3 sequence is CASSRQVLSNQPQHF. In nucleotides, the CDR3 is TGTGCCAGCAGTCGACAGGTCCTGAGCAATCAGCCCCAGCATTTT.

This clonotype showed up many times. The rearrangement uses TRBV5-6 and TRBJ2-1; D is possibly TRBD2 (5 bases). With 4 bases removed from V and 4 bases from J, the gap between germline ends came to 9 bases. The CDR3 has 13 residues. CDR1 SGHDT and CDR2 YYEEEE come from the germline V gene. CDR3 sequence (DNA): TGTGCCAGCAGCCAGCGGTTATACAATGAGCAGTTCTTC. Protein product: CASSQRLYNEQFF.

This rearrangement joins TRBV5-6 to TRBJ1-5; 9 bases are a match to TRBD1. Losses at the gene ends were 0 bases for V and 5 bases for J; bases not matched to a gene: 9. CDR1 SGHDT and CDR2 YYEEEE come from the germline V gene. The CDR3 runs 17 residues. CDR3: CASSLEGTGGSYQPQHF. CDR3 DNA sequence: TGTGCCAGCAGCTTGGAGGGAACAGGGGGCAGCTATCAGCCCCAGCATTTT.

The chain has TRBV20-1 and TRBJ2-2; 8 nucleotides match TRBD2. Trimming took 6 bases from V and 4 from J; bases not matched to a gene: 7. Germline CDR1 and CDR2: DFQATT and SNEGSKA (reference sequence). The CDR3 sequence is 14 residues long. CDR3 residues: CSATSGSGTGELFF. The CDR3 coding sequence is TGCAGTGCAACGAGCGGGAGCGGCACCGGGGAGCTGTTTTTT.

V is TRBV9 and J is TRBJ1-5; D call uncertain. This CDR3 is built from 15 residues. V lost 0 bases and J 3 bases, leaving 10 bases between the germline ends. CDR1 is SGDLS and CDR2 is YYNGEE in the germline V gene. The CDR3 DNA follows: TGTGCCAGCAGCGTAGACGCAGGAGCCAATCAGCCCCAGCATTTT. Protein sequence: CASSVDAGANQPQHF.

Worth noting for this clonotype: A single base separates this from a much larger clone, so it may be a read error. V gene TRBV20-1 combines with J gene TRBJ2-7, with D perhaps matching TRBD2 (6 bases). Germline lookup yields CDR1 DFQATT and CDR2 SNEGSKA (reference sequence). The CDR3 sequence is 12 residues long. V lost 3 bases and J 0 bases, leaving 6 bases between the germline ends. CDR3 in amino acids: CSARDYSYEQYF. CDR3 in DNA: TGCAGTGCTAGGGACTACTCCTACGAGCAGTACTTC.

This clonotype has only a few counts. The V call is TRBV7-2, the J call TRBJ1-5; 7 bases match TRBD1. V gave up 2 bases and J gave up 5 bases; unmatched junction bases: 3. CDR1 is SGHTA and CDR2 is FQGNSA in the germline V gene. The length of the CDR3 is 14 residues. The CDR3 sequence: CASSLPGGDQPQHF. The CDR3 bases are TGTGCCAGCAGCTTACCAGGGGGGGATCAGCCCCAGCATTTT.